This T cell receptor beta chain was sequenced during a study of molecular identifiers for immune sequencing clone quantification. A single record per CDR3 protein comes from TCRdb applying MiXCR to the PCR reads. The sample lists about 65,000 distinct CDR3 sequences; less than 20% were seen once. Study-level findings and limits: Barcode sharing among identical TCR molecules could make large clones appear smaller.

This clonotype was detected ten times or more. Its cognate antigen is unknown. V was pared by 0 bases and J by 5 bases, with 7 bases between. Germline V CDR1 and CDR2: SGHRS, YFSETQ. CDR3 length: 13 residues. V and J are TRBV5-1 and TRBJ2-3, with D unclear. This receptor was taken from a human donor in good health. Some libraries in this study had Jurkat cell RNA spiked in. The material sequenced was naive CD8+ T cells from blood, with Jurkat cell RNA spiked in. The subset: FACS-sorted CD8+CD4-CCR7+CD45RA+ naive T cells. The CDR3 region is CASSLDNRDTQYF. The CDR3 DNA is TGCGCCAGCAGCTTGGATAACCGAGATACGCAGTATTTT.